This T cell receptor (beta chain) was captured in a study of blood T cell repertoires in COVID-19 (dated by TCRdb to 2018 to 2021). Some background on the complete study: Samples covering the acute and convalescent phases of COVID-19 were provided by collaborators in the United States, Italy and Spain. The prospective study material was composed of cDNA or gDNA derived from T cells, B-cell-depleted T cells, or PBMCs. Deeply sampled blood TCRbeta repertoires from subjects exposed to, actively infected with, or recovered from COVID-19 were included in the dataset. The repertoires were released in a freely available public database meant as a resource for research on the immune response to SARS-CoV-2. The samples were drawn from two sources: the first 160 participants of the ongoing ImmuneRACE study, and fewer than 1,500 subjects contributed by 6 global collaborators. Nearly every sample came with metadata listing a de-identified subject ID, COVID-19 status, age in years and sex. Where available, HLA class I and class II types were taken from metadata supplied by the sample provider and were not determined by assay-based typing. The investigation overall reported the following: Clinical and demographic metadata were provided uncurated, with the amount varying by source and participant.

Whole blood was collected in K2EDTA tubes by collaborating institutions according to the institutions' own protocols. For TCRbeta analysis, collaborators shipped samples in one of three forms: frozen whole blood, isolated PBMCs, or DNA extracted from either of those sample types. Note on this clone: Its antigen is still unknown. The record has no base qualities; no much larger clone is one base away.

V and J are trimmed by 6 bases and 4 bases, and the gene matches miss 4 bases of the junction. Measured from the cysteine to the phenylalanine, the CDR3 is 14 residues long. The sequence is cut down to CDR3 DNA, 42 bases in frame from base 1. CDR1 SNHLY and CDR2 FYNNEI were looked up in the germline V gene. TCRbeta CDR3 regions were amplified from genomic DNA using the immunoSEQ Assay, a bias-controlled multiplex PCR. For the original study's pipeline: Nucleated cell counts per sample were estimated from amplification of reference gene primers within the assay. To quantify the absolute abundance of each unique TCRbeta CDR3 rearrangement, sequence reads were collapsed and filtered. Productive Simpson clonality was computed per sample as the square root of Simpson's diversity index over productive rearrangements. Here the immuneACCESS table is served through TCRdb, limited to in-frame sequences with V and J called. Missing clones are a known gap in these copies; in checked studies unresolved V genes cover under half, and the rest lacks a known reason. That table is the source of V, J and clone size, and D and trimming were worked out from the DNA. The table for this sample lists 650,000 to 800,000 clones; over 80% of them were counted only once. Together, the top ten hold approximately 0.25% of the sample.

The rearranged segments are TRBV2 and TRBJ1-5; the central 9 bases match TRBD1. Sequences were obtained from peripheral blood. The source of this sequence is a woman aged 18-29 years with acute or convalescent COVID-19. The CDR3 protein sequence reads: CASRRTGANQPQHF. The DNA sequence follows: TGTGCCAGCAGACGGACAGGGGCAAATCAGCCCCAGCATTTT. Beyond the CDR3, the reference TRBV2 and TRBJ1-5 genes provide the residues; the full variable domain reads: EPEVTQTPSHQVTQMGQEVILRCVPISNHLYFYWYRQILGQKVEFLVSFYNNEISEKSEIFDDQFSVERPDGSNFTLKIRSTKLEDSAMYFCASRRTGANQPQHFGDGTRLSIL.